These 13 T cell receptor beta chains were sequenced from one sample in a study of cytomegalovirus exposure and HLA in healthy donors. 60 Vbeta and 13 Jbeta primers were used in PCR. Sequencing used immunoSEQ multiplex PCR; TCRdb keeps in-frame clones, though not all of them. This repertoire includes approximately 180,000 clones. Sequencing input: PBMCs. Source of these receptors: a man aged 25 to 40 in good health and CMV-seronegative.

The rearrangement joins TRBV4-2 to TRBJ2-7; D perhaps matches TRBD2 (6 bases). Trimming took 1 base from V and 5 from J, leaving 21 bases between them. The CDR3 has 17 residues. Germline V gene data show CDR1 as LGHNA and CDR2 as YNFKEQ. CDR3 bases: TGTGCCAGCAGCCAAGGGGATACTAGCTGGGCCGGGAACGAGCAGTACTTC. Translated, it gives CASSQGDTSWAGNEQYF.

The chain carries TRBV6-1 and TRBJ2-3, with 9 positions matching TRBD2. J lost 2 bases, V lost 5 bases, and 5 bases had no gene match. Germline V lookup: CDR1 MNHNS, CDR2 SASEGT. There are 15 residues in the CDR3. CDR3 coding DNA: TGTGCCAGCAGTTTGACTAGCGGACACACAGATACGCAGTATTTT. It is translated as CASSLTSGHTDTQYF.

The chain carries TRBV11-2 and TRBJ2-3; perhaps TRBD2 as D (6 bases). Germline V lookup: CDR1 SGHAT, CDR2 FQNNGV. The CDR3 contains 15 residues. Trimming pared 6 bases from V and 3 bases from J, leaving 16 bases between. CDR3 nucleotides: TGTGCCAGCAGGACCATACGGGGGAAGACAGATACGCAGTATTTT. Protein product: CASRTIRGKTDTQYF.

The CDR3 DNA reads as TGTGCCAGCACTTACGCGGGGGGGCACAACACCGGGGAGCTGTTTTTT. This codes for CASTYAGGHNTGELFF. V gene TRBV28 combines with J gene TRBJ2-2, with 9 bases that match TRBD2. Germline V CDR1 and CDR2: MDHEN, SYDVKM. The V segment lost 7 bases and the J segment 2 bases; nucleotides outside the gene matches: 8. The CDR3 sequence is 16 residues long.

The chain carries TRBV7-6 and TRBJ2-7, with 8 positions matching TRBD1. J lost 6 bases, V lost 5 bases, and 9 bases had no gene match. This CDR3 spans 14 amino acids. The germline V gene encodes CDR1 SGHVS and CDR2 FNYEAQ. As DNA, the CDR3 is TGTGCCAGCAGCCCACGACAGGGGTCGGGCGAGCAGTACTTC. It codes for CASSPRQGSGEQYF.

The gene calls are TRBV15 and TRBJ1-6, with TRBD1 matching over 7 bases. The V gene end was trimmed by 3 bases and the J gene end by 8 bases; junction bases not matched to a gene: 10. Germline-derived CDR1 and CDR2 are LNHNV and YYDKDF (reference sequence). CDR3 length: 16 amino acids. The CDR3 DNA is TGTGCCACCAGCAGCCGAAACAGGGGATGGGATTCACCCCTCCACTTT. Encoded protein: CATSSRNRGWDSPLHF.

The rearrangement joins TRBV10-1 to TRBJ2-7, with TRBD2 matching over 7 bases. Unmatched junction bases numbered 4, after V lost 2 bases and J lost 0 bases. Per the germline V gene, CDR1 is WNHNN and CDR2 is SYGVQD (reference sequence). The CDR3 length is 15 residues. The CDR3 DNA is TGCGCCAGCAGTGAGGGAGCGGGAACCTCCTACGAGCAGTACTTC. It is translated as CASSEGAGTSYEQYF.

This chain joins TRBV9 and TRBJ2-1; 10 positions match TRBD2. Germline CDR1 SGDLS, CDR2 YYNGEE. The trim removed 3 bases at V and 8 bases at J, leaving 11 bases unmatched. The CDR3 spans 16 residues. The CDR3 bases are TGTGCCAGCAGCGGTCTAGCGGGAGTGGGCCTGGATGAGCAGTTCTTC. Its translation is CASSGLAGVGLDEQFF.

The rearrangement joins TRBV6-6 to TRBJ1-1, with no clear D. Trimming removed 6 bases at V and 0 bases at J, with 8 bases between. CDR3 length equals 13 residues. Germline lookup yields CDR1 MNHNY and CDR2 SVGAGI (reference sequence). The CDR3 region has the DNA TGTGCCAGCAGCAGATATCTGAACACTGAAGCTTTCTTT. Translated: CASSRYLNTEAFF.

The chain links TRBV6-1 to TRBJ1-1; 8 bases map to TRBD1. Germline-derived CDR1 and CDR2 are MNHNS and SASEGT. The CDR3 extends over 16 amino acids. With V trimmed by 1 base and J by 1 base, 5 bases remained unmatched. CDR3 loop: CASSEGDRFPNTEAFF. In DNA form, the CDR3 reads TGTGCCAGCAGTGAAGGGGACAGGTTTCCGAACACTGAAGCTTTCTTT.

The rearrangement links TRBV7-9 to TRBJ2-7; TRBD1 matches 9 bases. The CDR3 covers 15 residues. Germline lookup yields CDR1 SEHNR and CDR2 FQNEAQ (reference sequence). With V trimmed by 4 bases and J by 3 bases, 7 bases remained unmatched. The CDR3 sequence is CASSSQGAKDYEQYF. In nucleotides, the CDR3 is TGTGCCAGCAGCTCACAGGGGGCGAAGGACTACGAGCAGTACTTC. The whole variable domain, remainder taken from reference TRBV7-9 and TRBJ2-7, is DTGVSQNPRHKITKRGQNVTFRCDPISEHNRLYWYRQTLGQGPEFLTYFQNEAQLEKSRLLSDRFSAERPKGSFSTLEIQRTEQGDSAMYLCASSSQGAKDYEQYFGPGTRLTVT.

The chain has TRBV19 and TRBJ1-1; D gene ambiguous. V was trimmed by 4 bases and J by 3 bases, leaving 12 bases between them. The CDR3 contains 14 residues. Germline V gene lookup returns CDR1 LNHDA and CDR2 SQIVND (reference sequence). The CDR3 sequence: CASSKALGDTEAFF. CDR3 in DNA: TGTGCCAGTAGTAAGGCTCTCGGGGACACTGAAGCTTTCTTT.

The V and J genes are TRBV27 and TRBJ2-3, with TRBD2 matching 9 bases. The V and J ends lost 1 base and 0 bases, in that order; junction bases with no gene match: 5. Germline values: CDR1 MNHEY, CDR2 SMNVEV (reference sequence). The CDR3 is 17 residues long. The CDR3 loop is CASSLYGTSGSTDTQYF. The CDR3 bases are TGTGCCAGCAGTTTATACGGAACTAGCGGGAGCACAGATACGCAGTATTTT.